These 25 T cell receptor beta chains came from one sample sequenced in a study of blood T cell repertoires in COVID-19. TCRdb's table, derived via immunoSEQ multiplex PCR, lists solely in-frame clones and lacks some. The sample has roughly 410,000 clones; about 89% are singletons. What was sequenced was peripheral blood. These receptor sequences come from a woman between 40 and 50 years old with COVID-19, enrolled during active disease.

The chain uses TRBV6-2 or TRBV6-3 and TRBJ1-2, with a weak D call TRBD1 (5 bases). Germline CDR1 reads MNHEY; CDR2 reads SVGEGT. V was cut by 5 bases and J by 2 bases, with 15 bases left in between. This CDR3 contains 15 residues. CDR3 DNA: TGTGCCAGCAGTAACAGGAGGGAACAGAACTATGGCTACACCTTC. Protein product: CASSNRREQNYGYTF.

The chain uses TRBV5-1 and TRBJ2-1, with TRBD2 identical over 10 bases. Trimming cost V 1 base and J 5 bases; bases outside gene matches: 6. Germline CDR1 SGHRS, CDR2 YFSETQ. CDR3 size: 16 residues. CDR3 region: CASSLSPAGGNNEQFF. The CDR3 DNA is TGCGCCAGCAGCTTGAGTCCAGCGGGAGGGAACAATGAGCAGTTCTTC.

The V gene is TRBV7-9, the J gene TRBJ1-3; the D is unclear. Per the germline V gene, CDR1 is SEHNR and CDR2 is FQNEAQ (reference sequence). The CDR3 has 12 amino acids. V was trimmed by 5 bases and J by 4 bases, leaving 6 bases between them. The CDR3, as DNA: TGTGCCAGCAGCCTTGAGGGAAACACCATATATTTT. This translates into CASSLEGNTIYF.

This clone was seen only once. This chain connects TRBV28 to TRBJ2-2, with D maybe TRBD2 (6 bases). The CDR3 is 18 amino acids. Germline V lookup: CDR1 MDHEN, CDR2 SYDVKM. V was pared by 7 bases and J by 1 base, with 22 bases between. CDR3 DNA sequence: TGTGCCAGCACCACCCCCAAGGGCGGGGCCAAGAACACCGGGGAGCTGTTTTTT. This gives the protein CASTTPKGGAKNTGELFF.

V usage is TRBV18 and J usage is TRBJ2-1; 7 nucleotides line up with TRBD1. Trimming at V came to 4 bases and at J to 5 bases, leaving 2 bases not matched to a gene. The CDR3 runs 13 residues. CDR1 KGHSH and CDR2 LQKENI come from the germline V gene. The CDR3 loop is CASSLGTDNEQFF. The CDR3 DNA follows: TGTGCCAGCTCACTCGGGACAGACAATGAGCAGTTCTTC.

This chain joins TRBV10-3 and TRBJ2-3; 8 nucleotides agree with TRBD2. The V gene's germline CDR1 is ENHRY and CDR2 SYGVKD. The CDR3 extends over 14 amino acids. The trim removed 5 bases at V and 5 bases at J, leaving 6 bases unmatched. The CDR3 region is CAISPGLAKDTQYF. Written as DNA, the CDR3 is TGTGCCATCAGTCCAGGACTAGCCAAAGATACGCAGTATTTT.

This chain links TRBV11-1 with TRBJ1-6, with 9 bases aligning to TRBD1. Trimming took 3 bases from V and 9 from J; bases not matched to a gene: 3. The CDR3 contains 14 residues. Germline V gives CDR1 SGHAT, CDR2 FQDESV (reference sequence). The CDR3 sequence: CASSLGQGSSPLHF. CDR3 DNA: TGTGCCAGCAGCTTGGGACAGGGTAGTTCACCCCTCCACTTT.

The CDR3 loop reads CASSLMRDRGYGYTF. CDR3 DNA: TGTGCCAGCAGCCTGATGCGGGACAGGGGATACGGCTACACCTTC. V and J are TRBV7-9 and TRBJ1-2, with 10 bases lining up with TRBD1. CDR3 size: 15 residues. From germline, CDR1 is SEHNR and CDR2 FQNEAQ (reference sequence). J gave up 8 bases and V 5 bases, and 11 bases lay outside the gene matches. The full variable domain, in which reference TRBV7-9 and TRBJ1-2 provide the parts outside the CDR3, is DTGVSQNPRHKITKRGQNVTFRCDPISEHNRLYWYRQTLGQGPEFLTYFQNEAQLEKSRLLSDRFSAERPKGSFSTLEIQRTEQGDSAMYLCASSLMRDRGYGYTFGSGTRLTVV.

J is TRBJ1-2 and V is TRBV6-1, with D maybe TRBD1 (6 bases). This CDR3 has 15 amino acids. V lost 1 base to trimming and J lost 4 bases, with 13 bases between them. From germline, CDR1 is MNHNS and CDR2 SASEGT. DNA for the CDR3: TGTGCCAGCAGTGAAGAAGGGAGGGGGGGCTATGGCTACACCTTC. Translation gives CASSEEGRGGYGYTF.

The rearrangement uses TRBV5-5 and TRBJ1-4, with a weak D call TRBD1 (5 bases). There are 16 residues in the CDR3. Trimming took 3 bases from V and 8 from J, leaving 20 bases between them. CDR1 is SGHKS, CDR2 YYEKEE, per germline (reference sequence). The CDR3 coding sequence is TGTGCCAGCAGCTCAGTTTCGTGGCAGGGTAGGGAAAAACTGTTTTTT. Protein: CASSSVSWQGREKLFF.

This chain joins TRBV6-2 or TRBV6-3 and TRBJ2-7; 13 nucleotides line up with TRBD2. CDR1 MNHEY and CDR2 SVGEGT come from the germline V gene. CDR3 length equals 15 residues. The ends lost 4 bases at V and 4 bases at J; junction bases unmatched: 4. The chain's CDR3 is CASSWGTSGVYEQYF. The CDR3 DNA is TGTGCCAGCAGTTGGGGGACTAGCGGGGTATACGAGCAGTACTTC.

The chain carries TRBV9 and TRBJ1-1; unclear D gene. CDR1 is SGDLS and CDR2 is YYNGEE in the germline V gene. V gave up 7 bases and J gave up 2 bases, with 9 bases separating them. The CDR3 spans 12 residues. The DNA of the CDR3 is TGTGCCAGCGGACGGACTAACACTGAAGCTTTCTTT. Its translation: CASGRTNTEAFF.

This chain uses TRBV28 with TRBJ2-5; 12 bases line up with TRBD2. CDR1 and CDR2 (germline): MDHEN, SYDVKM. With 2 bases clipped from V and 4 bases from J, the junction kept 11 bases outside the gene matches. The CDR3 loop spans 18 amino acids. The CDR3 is CASSLVSLAGGLTETQYF. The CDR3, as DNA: TGTGCCAGCAGTTTAGTATCTCTAGCGGGGGGGCTTACAGAGACCCAGTACTTC.

The CDR3 DNA follows: TGTGCCATCAGACAAGATAAAGTGGATAATTCACCCCTCCACTTT. Its protein is CAIRQDKVDNSPLHF. The gene calls are TRBV10-3 and TRBJ1-6; no clear D. Germline V gene data show CDR1 as ENHRY and CDR2 as SYGVKD. Trimming removed 6 bases from V and 5 bases from J, with 14 bases in between. CDR3 length: 15 residues.

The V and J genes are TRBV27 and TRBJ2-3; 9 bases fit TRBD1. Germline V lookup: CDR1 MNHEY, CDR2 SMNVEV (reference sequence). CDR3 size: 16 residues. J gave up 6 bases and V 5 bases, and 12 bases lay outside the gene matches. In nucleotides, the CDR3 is TGTGCCAGCAGTCCACACTCACAGGGGGCTGGCGATACGCAGTATTTT. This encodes CASSPHSQGAGDTQYF.

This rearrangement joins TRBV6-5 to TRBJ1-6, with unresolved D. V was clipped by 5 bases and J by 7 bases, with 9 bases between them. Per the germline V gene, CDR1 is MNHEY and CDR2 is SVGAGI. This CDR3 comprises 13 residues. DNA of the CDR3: TGTGCCAGCAGTCCCAGAGGGAATTCACCCCTCCACTTT. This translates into CASSPRGNSPLHF.

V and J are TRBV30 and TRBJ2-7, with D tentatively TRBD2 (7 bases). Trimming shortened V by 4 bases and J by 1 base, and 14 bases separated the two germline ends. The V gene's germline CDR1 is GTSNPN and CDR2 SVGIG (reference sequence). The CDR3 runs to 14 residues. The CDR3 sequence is CAWKRGGASYEQYF. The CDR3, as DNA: TGTGCCTGGAAACGTGGGGGGGCGTCCTACGAGCAGTACTTC.

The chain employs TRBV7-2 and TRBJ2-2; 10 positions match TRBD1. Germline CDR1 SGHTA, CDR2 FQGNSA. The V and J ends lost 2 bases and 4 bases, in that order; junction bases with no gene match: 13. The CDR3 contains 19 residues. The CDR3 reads CASSLNDRGRGPPTGELFF. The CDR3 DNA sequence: TGTGCCAGCAGCTTAAATGACAGGGGGCGTGGACCGCCCACCGGGGAGCTGTTTTTT.

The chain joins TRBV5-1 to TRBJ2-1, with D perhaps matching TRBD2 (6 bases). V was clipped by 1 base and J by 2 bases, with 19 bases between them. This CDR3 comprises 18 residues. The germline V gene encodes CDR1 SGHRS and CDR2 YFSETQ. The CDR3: CASSLIVPLSGTYNEQFF. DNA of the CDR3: TGCGCCAGCAGCTTGATTGTCCCGCTTAGCGGAACCTACAATGAGCAGTTCTTC.

CDR3: CASSQGAFNEKLFF. In DNA form, the CDR3 reads TGTGCCAGCAGCCAGGGCGCCTTTAATGAAAAACTGTTTTTT. The V gene is TRBV28, the J gene TRBJ1-4; tentatively, D is TRBD1 (5 bases). In germline, CDR1 is MDHEN, CDR2 SYDVKM. V was trimmed by 6 bases and J by 4 bases, leaving 12 bases between them. This CDR3 contains 14 residues.

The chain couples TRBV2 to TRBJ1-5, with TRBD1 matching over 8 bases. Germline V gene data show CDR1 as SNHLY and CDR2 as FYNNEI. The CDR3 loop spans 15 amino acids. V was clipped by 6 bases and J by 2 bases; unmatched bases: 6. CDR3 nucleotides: TGTGCCAGCAGACTACAGGGGGTTGGCAATCAGCCCCAGCATTTT. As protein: CASRLQGVGNQPQHF. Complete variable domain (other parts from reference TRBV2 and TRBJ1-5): EPEVTQTPSHQVTQMGQEVILRCVPISNHLYFYWYRQILGQKVEFLVSFYNNEISEKSEIFDDQFSVERPDGSNFTLKIRSTKLEDSAMYFCASRLQGVGNQPQHFGDGTRLSIL.

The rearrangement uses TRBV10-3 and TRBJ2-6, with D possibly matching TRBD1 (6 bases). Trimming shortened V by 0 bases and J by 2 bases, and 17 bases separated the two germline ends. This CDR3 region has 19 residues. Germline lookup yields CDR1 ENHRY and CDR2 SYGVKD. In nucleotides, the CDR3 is TGTGCCATCAGTGAGTCGATGATTACCAGGGGAACTGGGGCCAACGTCCTGACTTTC. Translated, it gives CAISESMITRGTGANVLTF.

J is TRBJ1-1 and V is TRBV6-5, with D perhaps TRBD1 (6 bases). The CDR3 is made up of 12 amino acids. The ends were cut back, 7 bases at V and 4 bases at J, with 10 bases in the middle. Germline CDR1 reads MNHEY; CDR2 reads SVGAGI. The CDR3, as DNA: TGTGCCAGCATCAAACAGGGCACTGAAGCTTTCTTT. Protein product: CASIKQGTEAFF.

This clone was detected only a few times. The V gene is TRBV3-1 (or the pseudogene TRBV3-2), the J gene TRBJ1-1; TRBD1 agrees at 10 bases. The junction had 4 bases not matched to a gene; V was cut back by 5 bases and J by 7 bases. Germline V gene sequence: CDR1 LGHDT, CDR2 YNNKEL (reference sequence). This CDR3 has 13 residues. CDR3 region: CASSTTGGGEAFF. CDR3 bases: TGTGCCAGCAGCACGACAGGGGGCGGTGAAGCTTTCTTT.

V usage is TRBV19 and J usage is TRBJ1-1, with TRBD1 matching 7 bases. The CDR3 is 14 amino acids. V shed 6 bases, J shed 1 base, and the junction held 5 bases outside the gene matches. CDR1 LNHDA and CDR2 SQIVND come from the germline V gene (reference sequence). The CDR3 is CASSPDRTNTEAFF. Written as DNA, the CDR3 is TGTGCCAGTAGCCCGGACAGGACGAACACTGAAGCTTTCTTT.